A selection of T cell receptor beta chains follows, all from one sample in a study of blood T cell repertoires in COVID-19. Clones were read by immunoSEQ multiplex PCR, and TCRdb kept only the in-frame ones, dropping some. The repertoire consists of 170,000 or so clones, with around 87% occurring once and the leading ten covering about 0.6%. Sequencing was performed on peripheral blood. The receptors derive from a man aged 55-75 years with COVID-19, enrolled during active disease. CDR3s include the opening cysteine and the closing phenylalanine or tryptophan. D genes are given only for firm matches. Rows may omit the clone size; those that give it use once, few, many or a size class.

j_gene,d_gene,v_gene,abundance,CDR3nt,CDR3aa
TRBJ1-2,TRBD1,TRBV27,.,TGTGCCAGCAGACCCGGACAGGGCTTGTCCTATGGCTACACCTTC,CASRPGQGLSYGYTF
TRBJ1-5,.,TRBV27,.,TGTGCCAGCAGTACAACCCACGGGGATAGCAATCAGCCCCAGCATTTT,CASSTTHGDSNQPQHF
TRBJ2-2,TRBD1,TRBV7-9,.,TGTGCCAGCAGCTTACTAGGGGGCCAAAACACCGGGGAGCTGTTTTTT,CASSLLGGQNTGELFF
TRBJ1-1,TRBD1,TRBV9,.,TGTGCCAGCAGCCCTGGACAGGGGGTGGGGAACACTGAAGCTTTCTTT,CASSPGQGVGNTEAFF
TRBJ2-7,TRBD1,TRBV6-2/TRBV6-3,.,TGTGCCAGCAGTTACTCGTCCGATGGCAGGGGGCTTTCTCGGCGCGAGCAGTACTTC,CASSYSSDGRGLSRREQYF
TRBJ1-2,.,TRBV9,.,TGTGCCAGCAGCGTGGGGCGTGGAAGCTATGGCTACACCTTC,CASSVGRGSYGYTF
TRBJ1-2,TRBD1,TRBV5-4,.,TGTGCCAGCAGCTTATTCGACAGGGTTAACTATGGCTACACCTTC,CASSLFDRVNYGYTF
TRBJ2-1,TRBD2,TRBV11-3,few,TGTGCCAGCAGCTTAGATCCGCAGACTAGCGGACGCAAATACAATGAGCAGTTCTTC,CASSLDPQTSGRKYNEQFF
TRBJ2-7,.,TRBV30,once,TGTGCCTGGAGTCCCTCCATGACAGGCAGCATTTACGAGCAGTACTTC,CAWSPSMTGSIYEQYF
TRBJ1-5,.,TRBV7-2,.,TGTGCCAGCAGCTTATACAATCAGCCCCAGCATTTT,CASSLYNQPQHF
TRBJ2-4,.,TRBV20-1,once,TGCAGTGCTCAACAGGGATACATTCAGTACTTC,CSAQQGYIQYF
TRBJ1-2,.,TRBV25-1,.,TGTGCCAGCAGTGAACCCAACGGGCGGGACGGTCGAGGCTACACCTTC,CASSEPNGRDGRGYTF
TRBJ2-7,.,TRBV7-2,.,TGTGCCAGCAGCTCGAATTCTGTTTCGAGACAATACGAGCAGTACTTC,CASSSNSVSRQYEQYF
TRBJ2-7,TRBD2,TRBV4-2,.,TGTGCCAGCAGCCAAGCTAGCGGGGTCACCTACGAGCAGTACTTC,CASSQASGVTYEQYF
TRBJ1-6,.,TRBV19,.,TGTGCCAGTAGAGGGAGCCGGGAGATTCACTCACCCCTCCACTTT,CASRGSREIHSPLHF
TRBJ1-2,TRBD1,TRBV11-1,.,TGTGCCAGCAGCCTCGAACAGGGGATTGGGGACTATGGCTACACCTTC,CASSLEQGIGDYGYTF
TRBJ1-3,TRBD1,TRBV27,.,TGTGCCAGCAGTCCCCTATATGGACAGGGCCTCTCTGGAAACACCATATATTTT,CASSPLYGQGLSGNTIYF
TRBJ2-7,.,TRBV2,.,TGTGCCAGCAGACTACGGGGGAGCTCCTACGAGCAGTACTTC,CASRLRGSSYEQYF
TRBJ1-2,TRBD1,TRBV25-1,.,TGTGCCAGCAGTGACCGGACAGGGAAAGGCTACACCTTC,CASSDRTGKGYTF